A single sample is the source of the 27 T cell receptor beta chains below, sequenced in a study of TIL therapy for anti-PD-1-resistant metastatic lung cancer. Sequencing used immunoSEQ v3. The repertoire was sequenced with immunoSEQ multiplex PCR; TCRdb's copy has only in-frame clones and lacks some. The sample consists of tens of thousands of clones, 60% to 85% of them appearing once. As to time point: pre-treatment sample, taken before nivolumab and TIL therapy. Most excised metastases sampled were pleural nodules or supraclavicular lymph nodes. Sequences were derived from tumor tissue, sampled at baseline. The receptors were gathered from a person between 25 and 79 years old with non-small cell lung cancer.

The chain is built from TRBV27 and TRBJ1-1; D may be TRBD1 (6 bases). CDR1 and CDR2 (germline): MNHEY, SMNVEV (reference sequence). Between the trimmed V and J ends, which lost 5 bases and 10 bases, there was a span of 17 bases. The CDR3 loop spans 13 amino acids. The CDR3: CASSPLDRSRAFF. DNA for the CDR3: TGTGCCAGCAGTCCCTTGGACAGATCGCGAGCTTTCTTT.

This chain joins TRBV7-2 and TRBJ2-2; D unclear. The V gene lost 1 base and the J gene lost 10 bases, with 10 bases spanning the gap. The CDR3 runs to 13 residues. Germline V gives CDR1 SGHTA, CDR2 FQGNSA. CDR3 bases: TGTGCCAGCAGCTTAGGTCGGGCCTCGGAGCTGTTTTTT. Translating gives CASSLGRASELFF.

V is TRBV18 and J is TRBJ2-1; 9 bases map to TRBD2. V shed 2 bases, J shed 7 bases, and the junction held 3 bases outside the gene matches. CDR1 is KGHSH, CDR2 LQKENI, per germline. The CDR3 is made up of 14 amino acids. CDR3 loop: CASSPRLAENEQFF. The CDR3 bases are TGTGCCAGCTCACCAAGACTAGCGGAAAATGAGCAGTTCTTC.

This clone was found a few times. One junction end does not reproduce the germline sequence, and a read error may be involved. The gene calls are TRBV6-1 and TRBJ1-2, with 7 nucleotides matching TRBD1. The CDR3 is made up of 15 amino acids. Germline V gene lookup returns CDR1 MNHNS and CDR2 SASEGT. The CDR3 DNA follows: TGTGCCAGCAGCGAAGGACGTCCGGGACAGTATGGCTACACCTTC. This gives the protein CASSEGRPGQYGYTF.

The rearrangement joins TRBV11-2 to TRBJ2-7; TRBD1 might be the D (6 bases). CDR1 and CDR2 from the germline V gene are SGHAT and FQNNGV. CDR3 length: 15 amino acids. V lost 7 bases and J lost 7, with 23 bases in between. CDR3 sequence: CASIKGNRAMGEQYF. The CDR3 coding sequence is TGTGCCAGCATTAAAGGAAACAGGGCTATGGGTGAGCAGTACTTC.

This clone came up a few times. The chain employs TRBV5-6 and TRBJ1-4; tentative D call: TRBD1 (5 bases). Germline assignment: CDR1 SGHDT and CDR2 YYEEEE. The CDR3 is 15 amino acids. Trimming pared 4 bases from V and 4 bases from J, leaving 14 bases between. CDR3 sequence: CASSADTALNEKLFF. In nucleotides, the CDR3 is TGTGCCAGCAGCGCGGACACAGCGCTTAATGAAAAACTGTTTTTT.

V gene TRBV7-9 combines with J gene TRBJ1-1; 7 bases map to TRBD1. Trimming cost V 3 bases and J 5 bases; bases outside gene matches: 6. The length of the CDR3 is 14 residues. Germline V gene sequence: CDR1 SEHNR, CDR2 FQNEAQ (reference sequence). The CDR3 here is CASSLRTQGTEAFF. In DNA, the CDR3 is TGTGCCAGCAGCTTGAGGACACAGGGGACTGAAGCTTTCTTT.

This chain links TRBV6-5 with TRBJ2-1, with 7 bases that match TRBD2. Germline CDR1 and CDR2: MNHEY and SVGAGI. V shed 8 bases, J shed 0 bases, and the junction held 7 bases outside the gene matches. This CDR3 has 15 residues. In DNA form, the CDR3 reads TGTGCCAGCCAGAGTGGCGGGAGCTCCTACAATGAGCAGTTCTTC. Its translation: CASQSGGSSYNEQFF.

The J gene is TRBJ2-6, the V gene TRBV6-5; D is unresolved. V lost 7 bases and J lost 0, with 7 bases in between. The CDR3 sequence is 14 residues long. Germline V lookup: CDR1 MNHEY, CDR2 SVGAGI. Written as DNA, the CDR3 is TGTGCCAGCATGCAGTACTCTGGGGCCAACGTCCTGACTTTC. As protein: CASMQYSGANVLTF.

The sample holds one count of this clone. The V call is TRBV29-1, the J call TRBJ1-2; possibly TRBD1 for D (5 bases). The CDR3 is 15 residues long. CDR1 and CDR2 (germline): SQVTM, ANQGSEA. V shed 3 bases and J shed 3 bases, with 17 bases lying between them. In DNA form, the CDR3 reads TGCAGCGTTGATTCACTTGGGCGGGGCGACTATGGCTACACCTTC. This codes for CSVDSLGRGDYGYTF.

This chain joins TRBV5-6 and TRBJ1-4; no clear D. V shed 1 base and J shed 3 bases, with 4 bases lying between them. Germline V gene data show CDR1 as SGHDT and CDR2 as YYEEEE. This CDR3 comprises 13 residues. The CDR3 DNA follows: TGTGCCAGCAGCTTGTGGCCTAATGAAAAACTGTTTTTT. It is translated as CASSLWPNEKLFF.

CDR3 amino acids: CASSVATGPYYGYTF. The DNA for the CDR3 is TGTGCCAGCAGCGTAGCGACAGGGCCATACTATGGCTACACCTTC. This chain connects TRBV9 to TRBJ1-2; 7 bases match TRBD1. CDR1 is SGDLS, CDR2 YYNGEE, per germline. J was trimmed by 3 bases and V by 0 bases; bases with no gene match: 5. CDR3 length: 15 amino acids.

This chain joins TRBV19 and TRBJ2-3; 7 positions match TRBD2. Germline V gene data show CDR1 as LNHDA and CDR2 as SQIVND (reference sequence). This CDR3 is built from 16 residues. J lost 0 bases, V lost 6 bases, and 9 bases had no gene match. CDR3 nucleotide sequence: TGTGCCAGTAGCCTTTCCGGGGGGAGAAGCACAGATACGCAGTATTTT. This encodes CASSLSGGRSTDTQYF.

The V and J genes are TRBV5-1 and TRBJ2-5; 7 bases line up with TRBD2. J gave up 5 bases and V 4 bases, and 5 bases lay outside the gene matches. Per the germline V gene, CDR1 is SGHRS and CDR2 is YFSETQ. The CDR3 has 13 amino acids. The CDR3: CASSAQGGETQYF. The CDR3 DNA follows: TGCGCCAGCAGCGCCCAGGGAGGGGAGACCCAGTACTTC.

The rearrangement links TRBV28 to TRBJ2-7, with 7 nucleotides matching TRBD1. The V gene's germline CDR1 is MDHEN and CDR2 SYDVKM. The CDR3 is made up of 14 amino acids. V shed 1 base and J 7 bases; nucleotides not matched to a gene: 7. The CDR3 reads CASSLSQGFWEQYF. The DNA for the CDR3 is TGTGCCAGCAGTTTATCACAGGGGTTTTGGGAGCAGTACTTC.

V usage is TRBV10-1 and J usage is TRBJ1-1; D unresolved. Per germline, CDR1 WNHNN and CDR2 SYGVQD (reference sequence). The length of the CDR3 is 15 residues. The V and J ends lost 3 bases and 5 bases respectively, with 16 bases between them. In DNA, the CDR3 is TGCGCCAGCAGTGATCCCGGTCCGCCCCCTACTGAAGCTTTCTTT. This translates into CASSDPGPPPTEAFF.

The rearrangement links TRBV5-1 to TRBJ2-3; 11 nucleotides agree with TRBD1. Germline CDR1 is SGHRS and CDR2 is YFSETQ. After removal of 4 bases from V and 6 bases from J, the junction contained 16 bases not matched to a gene. The CDR3 covers 18 residues. The CDR3 DNA follows: TGCGCCAGCAGCCGTGGACAGGGGGCTGGAGCGGGGAGCGATACGCAGTATTTT. Translating gives CASSRGQGAGAGSDTQYF.

V usage is TRBV5-6 and J usage is TRBJ2-3; 7 bases are a match to TRBD2. This CDR3 region has 16 residues. V gave up 1 base and J gave up 1 base; unmatched junction bases: 6. Per the germline V gene, CDR1 is SGHDT and CDR2 is YYEEEE. This CDR3 is CASSLRGLAGTDTQYF. DNA of the CDR3: TGTGCCAGCAGCTTGAGAGGGCTAGCGGGCACAGATACGCAGTATTTT.

V gene TRBV21-1 combines with J gene TRBJ2-1; whether TRBD2, the table's D call, matches the DNA was not checked. TRBV21-1 is listed as a pseudogene. The CDR3 consists of 14 residues. This CDR3 reads CASSKSRGNNEQFF. The CDR3 DNA reads as TGTGCCAGCAGCAAATCCAGAGGGAACAATGAGCAGTTCTTC.

The chain has TRBV5-6 and TRBJ2-5, with D tentatively TRBD1 or TRBD2 (5 bases each). The V and J ends lost 2 bases and 9 bases respectively, with 20 bases between them. The CDR3 runs 15 residues. Per the germline V gene, CDR1 is SGHDT and CDR2 is YYEEEE. The CDR3 bases are TGTGCCAGCAGCTTTGGAACCGGGACCCTTCGGGCCCAGTACTTC. Translating it yields CASSFGTGTLRAQYF. Supplemented by reference TRBV5-6 and TRBJ2-5, the full variable domain reads DAGVTQSPTHLIKTRGQQVTLRCSPKSGHDTVSWYQQALGQGPQFIFQYYEEEERQRGNFPDRFSGHQFPNYSSELNVNALLLGDSALYLCASSFGTGTLRAQYFGPGTRLLVL.

DNA for the CDR3: TGTGCCTGGAGTTACCGGGACGGGCAGTACTTC. The encoded protein is CAWSYRDGQYF. The genes are TRBV30 and TRBJ2-7; D tentatively fits TRBD1 or TRBD2 (5 bases each). The CDR3 sequence is 11 residues long. In germline, CDR1 is GTSNPN, CDR2 SVGIG (reference sequence). Trimming took 2 bases from V and 9 from J, leaving 11 bases between them.

This clone was detected only once. This sequence joins TRBV7-9 and TRBJ2-7; 8 nucleotides match TRBD1. Germline lookup yields CDR1 SEHNR and CDR2 FQNEAQ (reference sequence). This CDR3 region has 14 residues. Losses at the gene ends were 4 bases for V and 0 bases for J; bases not matched to a gene: 2. The chain's CDR3 is CASSSDRVSYEQYF. The CDR3 DNA reads as TGTGCCAGCAGCTCGGACAGGGTCTCCTACGAGCAGTACTTC.

V usage is TRBV9 and J usage is TRBJ2-3; no clear D. Trimming removed 0 bases at V and 2 bases at J, with 4 bases between. Germline V gives CDR1 SGDLS, CDR2 YYNGEE. This CDR3 contains 13 residues. The CDR3 nucleotides read TGTGCCAGCAGCGTAGGTGTCACAGATACGCAGTATTTT. The encoded protein is CASSVGVTDTQYF.

V usage is TRBV6-5 and J usage is TRBJ2-1; TRBD2 aligns across 9 bases. This CDR3 has 15 residues. In germline, CDR1 is MNHEY, CDR2 SVGAGI. The J segment lost 4 bases and the V segment lost 4 bases, leaving 5 bases of the junction unmatched. DNA of the CDR3: TGTGCCAGCAGTTCCAGGGCGGGAGGGTACAATGAGCAGTTCTTC. Protein: CASSSRAGGYNEQFF.

The chain uses TRBV7-9 and TRBJ1-6; D remains unclear. The CDR3 length is 14 residues. V was cut by 5 bases and J by 9 bases, with 14 bases left in between. Germline assignment: CDR1 SEHNR and CDR2 FQNEAQ (reference sequence). The CDR3 is CASSGAPASSPLHF. The CDR3 DNA reads TGTGCCAGCAGCGGAGCCCCAGCGAGTTCACCCCTCCACTTT.

The chain combines TRBV4-2 with TRBJ2-5; TRBD2 is a possible D gene (7 bases). The V gene lost 0 bases and the J gene lost 3 bases, with 11 bases spanning the gap. In germline, CDR1 is LGHNA, CDR2 YNFKEQ. This CDR3 contains 15 residues. This CDR3 reads CASSQEGGPEETQYF. CDR3 sequence (DNA): TGTGCCAGCAGCCAAGAGGGGGGGCCGGAAGAGACCCAGTACTTC.

V usage is TRBV29-1 and J usage is TRBJ1-2; D not resolved. V dropped 5 bases and J dropped 2 bases, with 12 bases sitting between them. The V gene's germline CDR1 is SQVTM and CDR2 ANQGSEA. CDR3 size: 13 residues. The CDR3 nucleotides are TGCAGCGTTTCGGTCGTACAGAACTATGGCTACACCTTC. Translating gives CSVSVVQNYGYTF.